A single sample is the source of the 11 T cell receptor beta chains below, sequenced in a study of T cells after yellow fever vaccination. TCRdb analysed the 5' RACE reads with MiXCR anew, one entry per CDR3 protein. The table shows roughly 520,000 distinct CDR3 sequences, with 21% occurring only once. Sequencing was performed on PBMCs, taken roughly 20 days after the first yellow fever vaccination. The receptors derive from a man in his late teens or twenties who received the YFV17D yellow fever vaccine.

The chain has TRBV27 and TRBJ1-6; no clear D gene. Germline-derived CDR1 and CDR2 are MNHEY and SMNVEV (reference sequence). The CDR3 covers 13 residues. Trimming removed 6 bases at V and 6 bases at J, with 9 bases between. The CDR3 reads CASRVVGNSPLHF. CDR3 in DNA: TGTGCCAGCAGAGTCGTCGGTAATTCACCCCTCCACTTT.

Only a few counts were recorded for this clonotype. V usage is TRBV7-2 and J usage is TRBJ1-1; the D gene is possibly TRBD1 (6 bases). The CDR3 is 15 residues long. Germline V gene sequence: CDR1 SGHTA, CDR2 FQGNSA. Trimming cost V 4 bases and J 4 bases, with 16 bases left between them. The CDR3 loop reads CASSYQTGTTTEAFF. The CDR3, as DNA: TGTGCCAGCAGCTATCAAACCGGGACAACCACTGAAGCTTTCTTT.

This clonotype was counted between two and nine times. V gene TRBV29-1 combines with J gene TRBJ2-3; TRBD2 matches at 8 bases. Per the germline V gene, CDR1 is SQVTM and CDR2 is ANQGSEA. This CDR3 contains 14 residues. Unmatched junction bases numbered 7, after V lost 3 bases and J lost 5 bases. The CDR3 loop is CSVDGGGAQDTQYF. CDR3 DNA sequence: TGCAGCGTTGACGGGGGGGGGGCCCAAGATACGCAGTATTTT.

The CDR3 DNA follows: TGTGCCAGCAGTGAAAGGTCCGCAAGGGGGGATACGCAGTATTTT. It yields the protein CASSERSARGDTQYF. This chain joins TRBV6-1 and TRBJ2-3, with a weak D call TRBD1 (6 bases). The germline V and J ends were trimmed by 2 bases and 6 bases, with 15 bases remaining between them. The CDR3 covers 15 residues. CDR1 is MNHNS, CDR2 SASEGT, per germline.

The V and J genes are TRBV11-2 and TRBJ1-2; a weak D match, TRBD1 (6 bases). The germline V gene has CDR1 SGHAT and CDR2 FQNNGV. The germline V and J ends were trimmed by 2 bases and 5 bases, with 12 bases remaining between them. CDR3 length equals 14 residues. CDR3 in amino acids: CASSLQGYFYGYTF. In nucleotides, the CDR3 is TGTGCCAGCAGCTTACAGGGGTACTTTTATGGCTACACCTTC.

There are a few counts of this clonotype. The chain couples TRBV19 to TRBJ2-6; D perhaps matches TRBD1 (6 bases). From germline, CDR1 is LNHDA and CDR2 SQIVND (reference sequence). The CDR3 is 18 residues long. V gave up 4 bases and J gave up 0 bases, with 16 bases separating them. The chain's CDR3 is CASSSLGHLSSGANVLTF. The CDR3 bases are TGTGCCAGTAGTAGCCTGGGACACCTTTCCTCTGGGGCCAACGTCCTGACTTTC.

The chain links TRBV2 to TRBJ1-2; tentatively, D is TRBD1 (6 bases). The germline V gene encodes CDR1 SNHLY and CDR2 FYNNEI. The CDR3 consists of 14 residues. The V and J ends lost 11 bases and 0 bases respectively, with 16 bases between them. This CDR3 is CAYHGGNTNYGYTF. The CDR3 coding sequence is TGTGCCTATCACGGGGGCAATACTAACTATGGCTACACCTTC.

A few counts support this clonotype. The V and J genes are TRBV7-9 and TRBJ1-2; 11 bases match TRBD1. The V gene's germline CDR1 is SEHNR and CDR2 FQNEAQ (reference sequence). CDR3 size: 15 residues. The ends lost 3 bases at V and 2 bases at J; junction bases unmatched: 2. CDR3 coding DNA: TGTGCCAGCAGCTTCGGACAGGGGGCGAACTATGGCTACACCTTC. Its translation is CASSFGQGANYGYTF. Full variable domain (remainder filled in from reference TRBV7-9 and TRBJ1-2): DTGVSQNPRHKITKRGQNVTFRCDPISEHNRLYWYRQTLGQGPEFLTYFQNEAQLEKSRLLSDRFSAERPKGSFSTLEIQRTEQGDSAMYLCASSFGQGANYGYTFGSGTRLTVV.

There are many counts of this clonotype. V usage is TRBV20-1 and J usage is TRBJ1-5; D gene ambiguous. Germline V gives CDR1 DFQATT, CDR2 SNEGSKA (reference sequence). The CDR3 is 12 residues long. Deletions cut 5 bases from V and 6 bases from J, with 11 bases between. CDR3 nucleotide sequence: TGCAGTGCTGTGGAGGGCCCTCAGCCCCAGCATTTT. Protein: CSAVEGPQPQHF.

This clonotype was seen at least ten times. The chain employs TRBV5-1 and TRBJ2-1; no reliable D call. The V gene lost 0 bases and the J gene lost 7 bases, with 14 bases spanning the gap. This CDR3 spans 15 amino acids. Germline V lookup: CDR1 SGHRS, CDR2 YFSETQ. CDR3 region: CASSLAGRMENEQFF. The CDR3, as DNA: TGCGCCAGCAGCTTGGCCGGGCGGATGGAGAATGAGCAGTTCTTC.

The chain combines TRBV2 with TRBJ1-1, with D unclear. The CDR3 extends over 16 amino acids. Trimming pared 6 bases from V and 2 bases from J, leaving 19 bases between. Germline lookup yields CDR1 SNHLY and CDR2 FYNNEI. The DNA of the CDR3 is TGTGCCAGCAGAACCATCCGGGTCCCTTTAAACACTGAAGCTTTCTTT. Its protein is CASRTIRVPLNTEAFF. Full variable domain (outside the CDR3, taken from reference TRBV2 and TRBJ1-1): EPEVTQTPSHQVTQMGQEVILRCVPISNHLYFYWYRQILGQKVEFLVSFYNNEISEKSEIFDDQFSVERPDGSNFTLKIRSTKLEDSAMYFCASRTIRVPLNTEAFFGQGTRLTVV.